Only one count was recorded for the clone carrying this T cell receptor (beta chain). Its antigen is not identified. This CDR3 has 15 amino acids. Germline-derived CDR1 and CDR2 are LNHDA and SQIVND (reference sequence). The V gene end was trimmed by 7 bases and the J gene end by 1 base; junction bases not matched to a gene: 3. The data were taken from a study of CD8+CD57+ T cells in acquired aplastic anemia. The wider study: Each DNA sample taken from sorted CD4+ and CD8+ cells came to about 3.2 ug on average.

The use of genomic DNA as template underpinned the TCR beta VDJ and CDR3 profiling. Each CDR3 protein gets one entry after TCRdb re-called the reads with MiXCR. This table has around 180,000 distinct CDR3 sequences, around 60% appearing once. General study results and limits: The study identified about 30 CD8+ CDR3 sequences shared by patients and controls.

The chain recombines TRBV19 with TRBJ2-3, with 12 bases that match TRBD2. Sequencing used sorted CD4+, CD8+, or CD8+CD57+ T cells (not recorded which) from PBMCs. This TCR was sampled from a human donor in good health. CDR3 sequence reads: CASTWTSGGTDTQYF. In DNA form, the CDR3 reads TGTGCCAGTACTTGGACTAGCGGGGGCACAGATACGCAGTATTTT.